Listed below are T cell receptor beta chains from one sample, sequenced in a study of blood T cell repertoires in COVID-19. The repertoire was sequenced with immunoSEQ multiplex PCR; TCRdb's copy has only in-frame clones and lacks some. In the table there are some 70,000 clones, about 87% of which are singletons. Sequencing used peripheral blood. The receptors were gathered from a woman of 80 years or more with active COVID-19. The CDR3 runs from the conserved cysteine through the conserved F or W. D genes are given only for firm matches. The listing skips clone size in some rows; elsewhere it reads once, few, many or a size class.

v_call	d_call	clone_size	j_call	cdr3_aa	cdr3_nt
TRBV7-2	-	-	TRBJ2-5	CASSIIRGYQETQYF	TGTGCCAGCAGTATTATACGGGGTTACCAAGAGACCCAGTACTTC
TRBV6-1	-	-	TRBJ1-3	CASREQSLRSGNTIYF	TGTGCCAGCAGGGAACAGTCCCTCCGCTCTGGAAACACCATATATTTT
TRBV28	-	-	TRBJ2-1	CASSFLSYNEQFF	TGTGCCAGCAGTTTTCTCTCCTACAATGAGCAGTTCTTC
TRBV19	-	-	TRBJ1-1	CASSYRANTEAFF	TGTGCCAGTAGTTACAGAGCAAACACTGAAGCTTTCTTT
TRBV7-2	TRBD2	once	TRBJ2-1	CASSPRTSGRDEQFF	TGTGCCAGCAGCCCCAGGACTAGCGGGAGGGATGAGCAGTTCTTC
TRBV6-5	-	-	TRBJ1-4	CASNLRQTNEKLFF	TGTGCCAGCAATCTCAGGCAAACTAATGAAAAACTGTTTTTT
TRBV6-5	-	-	TRBJ2-3	CASRQGSWADTQYF	TGTGCCAGCAGGCAGGGGAGTTGGGCAGATACGCAGTATTTT
TRBV18	-	-	TRBJ2-7	CASSPGLISSRNAYEQYF	TGTGCCAGCTCACCGGGACTCATATCCTCTAGGAACGCATACGAGCAGTACTTC
TRBV7-9	-	-	TRBJ2-2	CASSLVKNTGELFF	TGTGCCAGCAGCTTAGTAAAGAACACCGGGGAGCTGTTTTTT
TRBV5-1	-	-	TRBJ2-7	CASATGQKYEQYF	TGCGCCAGCGCTACCGGACAGAAGTACGAGCAGTACTTC
TRBV12-3/TRBV12-4	TRBD1	-	TRBJ2-5	CASSGTGGETQYF	TGTGCCAGCAGCGGGACAGGGGGGGAGACCCAGTACTTC
TRBV9	-	-	TRBJ2-1	CASSPVSRRSYNEQFF	TGTGCCAGCAGCCCCGTATCCCGGAGATCCTACAATGAGCAGTTCTTC
TRBV7-6	TRBD2	-	TRBJ2-7	CASSLEAGEEQYF	TGTGCCAGCAGCTTAGAGGCGGGAGAAGAGCAGTACTTC
TRBV5-1	TRBD1	once	TRBJ2-7	CASSGGTGGDYEQYF	TGCGCCAGCAGCGGAGGGACAGGGGGAGACTACGAGCAGTACTTC
TRBV7-2	-	once	TRBJ2-2	CASSLDRAGTGELFF	TGTGCCAGCAGCTTAGACAGGGCGGGCACCGGGGAGCTGTTTTTT
TRBV19	-	once	TRBJ2-3	CASSITAATTSTDTQYF	TGTGCCAGTAGTATTACGGCAGCTACTACTAGCACAGATACGCAGTATTTT
TRBV6-5	-	-	TRBJ2-2	CASSYSGSYTGELFF	TGTGCCAGCAGTTACTCGGGGAGTTACACCGGGGAGCTGTTTTTT
TRBV30	TRBD1	-	TRBJ2-5	CAWARQGVGTQYF	TGTGCCTGGGCCCGACAGGGGGTGGGGACCCAGTACTTC
TRBV5-4	-	-	TRBJ2-3	CASSPRGFRDTQYF	TGTGCCAGCAGCCCTAGGGGGTTTAGAGATACGCAGTATTTT
TRBV28	TRBD1	-	TRBJ1-4	CASSPTGTAATNEKLFF	TGTGCCAGCAGCCCGACCGGGACAGCTGCAACTAATGAAAAACTGTTTTTT
TRBV6-5	-	once	TRBJ2-2	CASSYWGRVHTGELFF	TGTGCCAGCAGTTACTGGGGCAGGGTCCACACCGGGGAGCTGTTTTTT
TRBV2	-	few	TRBJ1-5	CASTRVRSNQPQHF	TGTGCCAGCACCAGGGTCAGAAGCAATCAGCCCCAGCATTTT
TRBV10-3	-	-	TRBJ2-2	CAISVNSPFNTGELFF	TGTGCCATCAGTGTAAACAGCCCTTTTAACACCGGGGAGCTGTTTTTT
TRBV6-5	-	-	TRBJ1-5	CASSWVGGDNQPQHF	TGTGCCAGCAGTTGGGTCGGAGGAGACAATCAGCCCCAGCATTTT
TRBV24-1	TRBD1	-	TRBJ2-7	CATSDPRDRVGDEQYF	TGTGCCACCAGTGACCCTCGGGACAGGGTGGGGGACGAGCAGTACTTC
TRBV5-1	-	-	TRBJ2-2	CASSSTGSDTGELFF	TGCGCCAGCAGCTCCACCGGCAGCGACACCGGGGAGCTGTTTTTT
TRBV2	-	few	TRBJ1-2	CASSNYRASRYGYTF	TGTGCCAGCAGTAACTACAGGGCCTCTCGGTATGGCTACACCTTC
TRBV12-3/TRBV12-4	TRBD1	-	TRBJ2-2	CASSTDRSGELFF	TGTGCCAGCAGCACGGACAGGTCCGGGGAGCTGTTTTTT
TRBV10-3	TRBD1	-	TRBJ2-5	CAISESSNRGRVTQYF	TGTGCCATCAGTGAGTCCTCGAATAGGGGGCGGGTGACCCAGTACTTC
TRBV7-9	-	-	TRBJ2-1	CASSLEGAAYNEQFF	TGTGCCAGCAGCTTAGAGGGAGCAGCCTACAATGAGCAGTTCTTC
TRBV5-1	TRBD2	once	TRBJ2-7	CASSPGSGSSYEQYF	TGCGCCAGCAGCCCTGGGAGCGGGAGCTCCTACGAGCAGTACTTC
TRBV5-4	TRBD1	-	TRBJ2-4	CASSPGTGGARNIQYF	TGTGCCAGCAGCCCGGGGACAGGGGGCGCGAGGAACATTCAGTACTTC
TRBV18	TRBD2	-	TRBJ2-2	CASTGLADNTGELFF	TGTGCCAGCACCGGACTAGCGGATAACACCGGGGAGCTGTTTTTT
TRBV2	TRBD2	-	TRBJ2-7	CATKIAGRGYEQYF	TGTGCCACCAAGATAGCGGGACGGGGGTACGAGCAGTACTTC
TRBV28	-	-	TRBJ1-5	CASTPPGSNQPQHF	TGTGCCAGCACCCCACCGGGAAGCAATCAGCCCCAGCATTTT
TRBV19	-	-	TRBJ2-3	CASKSGLSTDTQYF	TGTGCCAGTAAGTCGGGACTCAGCACAGATACGCAGTATTTT
TRBV7-9	-	-	TRBJ2-3	CASSLGLVGADTQYF	TGTGCCAGCAGCTTAGGGCTAGTTGGTGCAGATACGCAGTATTTT
TRBV9	-	-	TRBJ1-1	CASSVQGTIQGEAFF	TGTGCCAGCAGCGTACAAGGGACTATACAGGGTGAAGCTTTCTTT
TRBV29-1	TRBD1	-	TRBJ2-3	CSVVDRFTDTQYF	TGCAGCGTTGTGGACAGGTTCACAGATACGCAGTATTTT
TRBV2	TRBD2	once	TRBJ2-7	CASRVTSGAYEQYF	TGTGCCAGCAGAGTGACTAGCGGGGCCTACGAGCAGTACTTC
TRBV30	-	-	TRBJ2-1	CAWGEYNEQFF	TGTGCCTGGGGGGAGTACAATGAGCAGTTCTTC
TRBV19	-	-	TRBJ2-5	CAIGLPEETQYF	TGTGCCATAGGACTACCAGAAGAGACCCAGTACTTC
TRBV6-2/TRBV6-3	TRBD1	-	TRBJ1-2	CASSYPGTAAYGYTF	TGTGCCAGCAGTTACCCCGGGACAGCGGCCTATGGCTACACCTTC
TRBV4-2	TRBD2	-	TRBJ2-5	CASSQEASGTQETQYF	TGTGCCAGCAGCCAAGAAGCTAGCGGGACCCAAGAGACCCAGTACTTC
TRBV2	-	-	TRBJ2-2	CASKISENTGELFF	TGTGCCAGCAAGATTAGCGAGAACACCGGGGAGCTGTTTTTT
TRBV28	-	-	TRBJ1-5	CASSLDSEYQPQHF	TGTGCCAGCAGCCTAGACAGCGAATATCAGCCCCAGCATTTT